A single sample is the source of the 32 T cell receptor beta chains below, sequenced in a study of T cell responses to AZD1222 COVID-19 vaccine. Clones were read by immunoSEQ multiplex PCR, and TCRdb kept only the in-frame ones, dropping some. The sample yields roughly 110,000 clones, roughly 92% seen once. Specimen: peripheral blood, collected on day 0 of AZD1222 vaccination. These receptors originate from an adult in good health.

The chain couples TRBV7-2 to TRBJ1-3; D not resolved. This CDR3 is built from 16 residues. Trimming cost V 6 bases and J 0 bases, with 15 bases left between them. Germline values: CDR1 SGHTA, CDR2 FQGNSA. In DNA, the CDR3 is TGTGCCAGCAGTTTCGACGGAACCTTCTCTGGAAACACCATATATTTT. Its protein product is CASSFDGTFSGNTIYF.

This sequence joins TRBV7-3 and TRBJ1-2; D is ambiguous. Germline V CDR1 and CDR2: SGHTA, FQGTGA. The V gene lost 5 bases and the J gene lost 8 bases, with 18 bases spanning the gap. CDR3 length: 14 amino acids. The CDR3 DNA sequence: TGTGCCAGCAGCCCGGGCCAAGTGGGGAGCGGCTACACCTTC. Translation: CASSPGQVGSGYTF.

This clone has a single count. CDR3 sequence: CASSHLRDRGHYTF. CDR3 in DNA: TGTGCCAGCAGCCATCTCCGGGACAGGGGGCACTACACCTTC. The chain joins TRBV7-8 to TRBJ1-2, with TRBD1 matching 12 bases. Germline values: CDR1 SGHVS, CDR2 FQNEAQ. The ends lost 5 bases at V and 10 bases at J; junction bases unmatched: 8. The CDR3 spans 14 residues.

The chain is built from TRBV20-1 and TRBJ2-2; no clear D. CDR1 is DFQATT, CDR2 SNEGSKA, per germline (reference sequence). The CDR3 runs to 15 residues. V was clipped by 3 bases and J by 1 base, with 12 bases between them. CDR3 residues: CSASSAVQNTGELFF. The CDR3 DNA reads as TGCAGTGCTAGTTCGGCAGTCCAGAACACCGGGGAGCTGTTTTTT.

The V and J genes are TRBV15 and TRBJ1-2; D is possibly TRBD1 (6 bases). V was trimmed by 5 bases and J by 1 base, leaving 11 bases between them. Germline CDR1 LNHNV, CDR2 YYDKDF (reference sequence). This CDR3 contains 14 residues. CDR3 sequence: CATSPDRLNYGYTF. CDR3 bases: TGTGCCACCAGCCCGGACAGACTTAACTATGGCTACACCTTC. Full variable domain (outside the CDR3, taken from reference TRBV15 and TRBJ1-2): DAMVIQNPRYQVTQFGKPVTLSCSQTLNHNVMYWYQQKSSQAPKLLFHYYDKDFNNEADTPDNFQSRRPNTSFCFLDIRSPGLGDTAMYLCATSPDRLNYGYTFGSGTRLTVV.

CDR3 coding DNA: TGTGCCAGCAGCCACCCGGAGACTAGCGGGGGCCCCATCTATACGCAGTATTTT. This sequence encodes CASSHPETSGGPIYTQYF. The V and J genes are TRBV14 and TRBJ2-3, with 12 bases identical to TRBD2. The CDR3 length is 18 residues. V lost 3 bases, J lost 7 bases, and 14 bases stayed unmatched. Germline values: CDR1 SGHDN, CDR2 FVKESK.

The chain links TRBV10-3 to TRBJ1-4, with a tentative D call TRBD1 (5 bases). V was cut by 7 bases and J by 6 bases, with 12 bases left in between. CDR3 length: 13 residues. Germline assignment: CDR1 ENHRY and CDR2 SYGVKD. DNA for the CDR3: TGTGCCATCAATTCCGGGACCGATGAAAAACTGTTTTTT. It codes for CAINSGTDEKLFF.

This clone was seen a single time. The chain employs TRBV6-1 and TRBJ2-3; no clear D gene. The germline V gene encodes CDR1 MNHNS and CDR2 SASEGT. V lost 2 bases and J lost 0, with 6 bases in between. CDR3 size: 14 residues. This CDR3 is CASSERTSTDTQYF. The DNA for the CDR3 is TGTGCCAGCAGTGAACGTACTAGCACAGATACGCAGTATTTT.

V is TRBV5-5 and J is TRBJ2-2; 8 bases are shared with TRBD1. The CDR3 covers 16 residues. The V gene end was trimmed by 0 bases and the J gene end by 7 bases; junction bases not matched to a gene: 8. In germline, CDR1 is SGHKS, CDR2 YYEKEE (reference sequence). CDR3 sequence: CASSLGQGAFVGELFF. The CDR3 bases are TGTGCCAGCAGCTTGGGGCAGGGGGCTTTTGTCGGGGAGCTGTTTTTT. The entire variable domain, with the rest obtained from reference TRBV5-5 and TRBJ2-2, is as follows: DAGVTQSPTHLIKTRGQQVTLRCSPISGHKSVSWYQQVLGQGPQFIFQYYEKEERGRGNFPDRFSARQFPNYSSELNVNALLLGDSALYLCASSLGQGAFVGELFFGEGSRLTVL.

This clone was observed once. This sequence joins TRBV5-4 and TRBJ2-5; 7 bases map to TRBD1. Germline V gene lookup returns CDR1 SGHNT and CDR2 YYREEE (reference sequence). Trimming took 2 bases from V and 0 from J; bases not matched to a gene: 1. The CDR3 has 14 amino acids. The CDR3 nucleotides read TGTGCCAGCAGCTTACAGGGGAACCAAGAGACCCAGTACTTC. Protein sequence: CASSLQGNQETQYF.

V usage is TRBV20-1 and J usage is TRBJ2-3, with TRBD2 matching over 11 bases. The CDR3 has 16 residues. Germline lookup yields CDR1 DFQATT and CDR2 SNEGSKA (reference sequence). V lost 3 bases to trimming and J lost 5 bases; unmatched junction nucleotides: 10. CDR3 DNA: TGCAGTGCTAGTATAGCGGGGGGGCCGGAGGTAGATACGCAGTATTTT. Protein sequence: CSASIAGGPEVDTQYF.

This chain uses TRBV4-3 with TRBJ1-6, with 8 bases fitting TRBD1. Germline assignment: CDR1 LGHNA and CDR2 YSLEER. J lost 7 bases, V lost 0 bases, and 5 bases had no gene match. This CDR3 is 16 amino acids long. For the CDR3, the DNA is TGCGCCAGCAGCCAAGATACAGGGGGTGTAAATTCACCCCTCCACTTT. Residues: CASSQDTGGVNSPLHF.

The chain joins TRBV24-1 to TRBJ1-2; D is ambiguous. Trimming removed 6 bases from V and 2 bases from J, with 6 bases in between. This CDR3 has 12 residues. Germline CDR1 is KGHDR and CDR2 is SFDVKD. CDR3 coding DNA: TGTGCCACCAGTAGCGACAACTATGGCTACACCTTC. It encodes CATSSDNYGYTF.

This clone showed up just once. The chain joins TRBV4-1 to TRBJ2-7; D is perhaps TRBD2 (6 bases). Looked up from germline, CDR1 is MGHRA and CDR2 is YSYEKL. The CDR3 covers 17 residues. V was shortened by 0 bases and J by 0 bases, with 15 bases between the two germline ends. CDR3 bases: TGCGCCAGCAGCCAAGAACGGGCAGCGGGCCACTCCTACGAGCAGTACTTC. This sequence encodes CASSQERAAGHSYEQYF.

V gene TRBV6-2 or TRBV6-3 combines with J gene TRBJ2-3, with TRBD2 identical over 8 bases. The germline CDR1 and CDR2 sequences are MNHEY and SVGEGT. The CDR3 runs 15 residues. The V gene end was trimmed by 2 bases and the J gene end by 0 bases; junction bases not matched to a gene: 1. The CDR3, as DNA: TGTGCCAGCAGTTACGCGGGGGGTAGCACAGATACGCAGTATTTT. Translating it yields CASSYAGGSTDTQYF.

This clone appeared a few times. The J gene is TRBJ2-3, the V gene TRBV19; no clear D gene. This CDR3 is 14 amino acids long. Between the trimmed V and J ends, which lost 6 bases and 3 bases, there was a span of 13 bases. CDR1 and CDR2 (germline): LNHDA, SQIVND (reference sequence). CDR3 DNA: TGTGCCAGTAGCCTATCGATCCAGACAGATACGCAGTATTTT. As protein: CASSLSIQTDTQYF. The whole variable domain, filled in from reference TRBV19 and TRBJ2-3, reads DGGITQSPKYLFRKEGQNVTLSCEQNLNHDAMYWYRQDPGQGLRLIYYSQIVNDFQKGDIAEGYSVSREKKESFPLTVTSAQKNPTAFYLCASSLSIQTDTQYFGPGTRLTVL.

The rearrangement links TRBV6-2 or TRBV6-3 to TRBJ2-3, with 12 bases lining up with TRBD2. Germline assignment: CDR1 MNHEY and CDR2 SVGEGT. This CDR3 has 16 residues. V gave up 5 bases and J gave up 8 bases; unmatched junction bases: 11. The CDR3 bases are TGTGCCAGCAGTCCCCAACTAGCGGGGGGAGCGGGTACGCAGTATTTT. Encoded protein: CASSPQLAGGAGTQYF.

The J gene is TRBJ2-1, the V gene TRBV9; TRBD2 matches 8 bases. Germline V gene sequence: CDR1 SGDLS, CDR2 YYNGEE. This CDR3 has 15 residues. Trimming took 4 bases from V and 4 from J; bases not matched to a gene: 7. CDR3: CASSPRVAGYNEQFF. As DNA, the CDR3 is TGTGCCAGCAGCCCCCGGGTAGCGGGGTACAATGAGCAGTTCTTC.

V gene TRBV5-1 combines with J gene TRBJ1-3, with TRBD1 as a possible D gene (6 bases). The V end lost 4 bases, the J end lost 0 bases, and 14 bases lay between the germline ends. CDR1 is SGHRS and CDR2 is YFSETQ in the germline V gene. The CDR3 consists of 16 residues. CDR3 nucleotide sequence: TGCGCCAGCAGCCAGGGGCCAGTCAGCTCTGGAAACACCATATATTTT. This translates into CASSQGPVSSGNTIYF.

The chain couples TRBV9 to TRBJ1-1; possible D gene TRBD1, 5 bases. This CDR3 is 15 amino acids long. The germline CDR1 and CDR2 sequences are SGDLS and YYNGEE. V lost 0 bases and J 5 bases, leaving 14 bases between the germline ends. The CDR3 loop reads CASSVVAGSGTEAFF. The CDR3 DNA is TGTGCCAGCAGCGTAGTAGCAGGGAGCGGGACTGAAGCTTTCTTT.

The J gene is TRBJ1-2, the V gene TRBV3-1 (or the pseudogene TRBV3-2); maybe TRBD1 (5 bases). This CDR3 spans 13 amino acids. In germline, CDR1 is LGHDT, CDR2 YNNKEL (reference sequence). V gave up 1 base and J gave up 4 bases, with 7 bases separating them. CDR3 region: CASSQGGGYGYTF. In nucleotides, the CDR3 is TGTGCCAGCAGCCAAGGGGGCGGCTATGGCTACACCTTC.

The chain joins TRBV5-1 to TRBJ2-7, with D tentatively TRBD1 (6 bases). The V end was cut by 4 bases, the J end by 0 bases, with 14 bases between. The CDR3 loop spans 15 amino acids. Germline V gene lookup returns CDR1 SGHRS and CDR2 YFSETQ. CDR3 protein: CASSDPGHLSYEQYF. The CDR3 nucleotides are TGCGCCAGCAGCGATCCGGGACATCTCTCCTACGAGCAGTACTTC.

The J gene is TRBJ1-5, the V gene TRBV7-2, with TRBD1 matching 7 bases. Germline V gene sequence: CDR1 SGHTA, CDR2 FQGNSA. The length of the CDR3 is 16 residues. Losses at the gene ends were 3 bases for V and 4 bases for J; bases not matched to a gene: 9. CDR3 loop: CASSLGAGGSNQPQHF. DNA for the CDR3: TGTGCCAGCAGCTTGGGCGCAGGGGGATCGAATCAGCCCCAGCATTTT.

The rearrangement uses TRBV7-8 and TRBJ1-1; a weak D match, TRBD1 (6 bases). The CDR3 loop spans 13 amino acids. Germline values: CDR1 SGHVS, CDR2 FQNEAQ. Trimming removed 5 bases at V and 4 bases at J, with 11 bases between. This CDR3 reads CASSLQGFTEAFF. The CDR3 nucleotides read TGTGCCAGCAGCCTACAGGGTTTCACTGAAGCTTTCTTT. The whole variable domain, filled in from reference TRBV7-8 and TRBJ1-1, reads GAGVSQSPRYKVAKRGQDVALRCDPISGHVSLFWYQQALGQGPEFLTYFQNEAQLDKSGLPSDRFFAERPEGSVSTLKIQRTQQEDSAVYLCASSLQGFTEAFFGQGTRLTVV.

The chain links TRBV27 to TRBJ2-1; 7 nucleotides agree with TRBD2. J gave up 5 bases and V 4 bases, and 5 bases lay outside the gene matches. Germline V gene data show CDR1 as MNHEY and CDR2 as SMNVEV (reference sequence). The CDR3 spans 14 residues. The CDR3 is CASSWGGRDNEQFF. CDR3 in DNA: TGTGCCAGCAGTTGGGGGGGACGGGACAATGAGCAGTTCTTC.

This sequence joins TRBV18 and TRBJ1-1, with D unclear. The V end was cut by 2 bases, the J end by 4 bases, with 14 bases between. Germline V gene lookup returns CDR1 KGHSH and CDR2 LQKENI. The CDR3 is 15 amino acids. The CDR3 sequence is CASSPIGTLGTEAFF. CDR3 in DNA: TGTGCCAGCTCACCAATCGGAACCCTGGGCACTGAAGCTTTCTTT.

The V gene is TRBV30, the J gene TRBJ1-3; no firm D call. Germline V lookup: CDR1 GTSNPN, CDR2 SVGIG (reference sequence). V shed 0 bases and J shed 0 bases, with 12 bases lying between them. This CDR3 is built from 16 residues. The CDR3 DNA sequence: TGTGCCTGGAGTGTACCCCGCAGGTACTCTGGAAACACCATATATTTT. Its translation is CAWSVPRRYSGNTIYF.

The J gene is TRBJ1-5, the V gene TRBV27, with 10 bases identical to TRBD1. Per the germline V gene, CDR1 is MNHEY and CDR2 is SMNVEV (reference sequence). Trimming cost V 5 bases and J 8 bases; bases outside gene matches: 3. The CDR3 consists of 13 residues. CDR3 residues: CASSAGQGKPQHF. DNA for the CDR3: TGTGCCAGCAGTGCGGGACAGGGGAAGCCCCAGCATTTT.

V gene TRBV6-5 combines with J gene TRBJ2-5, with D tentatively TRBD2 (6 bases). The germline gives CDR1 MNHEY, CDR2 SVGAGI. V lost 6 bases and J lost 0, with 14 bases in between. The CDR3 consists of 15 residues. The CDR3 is CASSPRSGDQETQYF. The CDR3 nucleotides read TGTGCCAGCAGCCCCCGGTCGGGGGACCAAGAGACCCAGTACTTC.

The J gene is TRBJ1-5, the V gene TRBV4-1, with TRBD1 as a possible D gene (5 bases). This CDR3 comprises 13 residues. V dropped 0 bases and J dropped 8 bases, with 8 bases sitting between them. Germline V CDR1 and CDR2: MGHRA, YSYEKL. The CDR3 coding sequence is TGCGCCAGCAGCCAAGACGGGGACGAGCCCCAGCATTTT. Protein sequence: CASSQDGDEPQHF.

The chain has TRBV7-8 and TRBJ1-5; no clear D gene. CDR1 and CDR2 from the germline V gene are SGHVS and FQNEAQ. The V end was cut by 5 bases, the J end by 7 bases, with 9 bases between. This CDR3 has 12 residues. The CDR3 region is CASSQRVQPQHF. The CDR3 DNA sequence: TGTGCCAGCAGCCAAAGGGTCCAGCCCCAGCATTTT.

DNA of the CDR3: TGTGCCAGCAGAAGGGGGGCCATGAACACTGAAGCTTTCTTT. Translating it yields CASRRGAMNTEAFF. The chain recombines TRBV6-5 with TRBJ1-1, with D possibly being TRBD1 (6 bases). Germline V gives CDR1 MNHEY, CDR2 SVGAGI. V was clipped by 6 bases and J by 0 bases, with 11 bases between them. The CDR3 runs to 14 residues.